A selection of T cell receptor beta chains follows, all from one sample in a study of blood T cell repertoires in COVID-19. The protocol was immunoSEQ multiplex PCR, while the TCRdb copy is restricted to in-frame clones and leaves out a portion. In the table there are 230,000 or so clones, 90% of which are singletons. The sequencing sample was made of peripheral blood. These receptors were obtained from a woman aged 55-70 years with COVID-19, enrolled during active disease. CDR3s include the opening cysteine and the closing phenylalanine or tryptophan. The order of the fields is D gene, J gene, clone size, V gene, CDR3 DNA, CDR3 protein. A D gene is named only where the DNA matches it firmly. Size values are once, few and many counts, or a class for expanded clones, and some rows have none.

D gene: TRBD1; J gene: TRBJ1-2; clone size: NA; V gene: TRBV3-1/TRBV3-2; CDR3 DNA: TGTGCCAGCAGCCTAGGAGGGCGACCGAGACAGGGAAGTGGCTACACCTTC; CDR3 protein: CASSLGGRPRQGSGYTF
D gene: NA; J gene: TRBJ2-5; clone size: NA; V gene: TRBV5-4; CDR3 DNA: TGTGCCAGCAGCTTGGAGAGTGAGGGAGGGACCCAGTACTTC; CDR3 protein: CASSLESEGGTQYF
D gene: NA; J gene: TRBJ2-5; clone size: NA; V gene: TRBV7-2; CDR3 DNA: TGTGCCAGCAGCTTAGGACAGCAAGAGACCCAGTACTTC; CDR3 protein: CASSLGQQETQYF
D gene: NA; J gene: TRBJ1-2; clone size: NA; V gene: TRBV7-2; CDR3 DNA: TGTGCCAGCAGCTTAGAACAGGGAGACTATGGCTACACCTTC; CDR3 protein: CASSLEQGDYGYTF
D gene: NA; J gene: TRBJ1-1; clone size: NA; V gene: TRBV7-9; CDR3 DNA: TGTGCCAGCAGCGCCCTATTGGGGGGCACTGAAGCTTTCTTT; CDR3 protein: CASSALLGGTEAFF
D gene: NA; J gene: TRBJ2-7; clone size: NA; V gene: TRBV19; CDR3 DNA: TGTGCCAGTCGATCCGCTAACCGAAATGACGAGCAGTACTTC; CDR3 protein: CASRSANRNDEQYF
D gene: TRBD1; J gene: TRBJ1-2; clone size: NA; V gene: TRBV29-1; CDR3 DNA: TGCAGCGTTCCATCGGGACAGAACTATGGCTACACCTTC; CDR3 protein: CSVPSGQNYGYTF
D gene: NA; J gene: TRBJ2-2; clone size: NA; V gene: TRBV5-1; CDR3 DNA: TGCGCCAGCAGCTTGAACAGGGACCTCACCGGGGAGCTGTTTTTT; CDR3 protein: CASSLNRDLTGELFF
D gene: NA; J gene: TRBJ2-3; clone size: NA; V gene: TRBV6-5; CDR3 DNA: TGTGCCAGCAGTTACTCCCGGGAAAGGGCAGATACGCAGTATTTT; CDR3 protein: CASSYSRERADTQYF
D gene: NA; J gene: TRBJ1-2; clone size: few; V gene: TRBV6-5; CDR3 DNA: TGTGCCAGCAAATCAACAGGGTTCTATGGCTACACCTTC; CDR3 protein: CASKSTGFYGYTF
D gene: NA; J gene: TRBJ1-1; clone size: NA; V gene: TRBV11-3; CDR3 DNA: TGTGCCAGCGGTCCCGGGGGGGCGCGGAACACTGAAGCTTTCTTT; CDR3 protein: CASGPGGARNTEAFF
D gene: NA; J gene: TRBJ1-2; clone size: NA; V gene: TRBV19; CDR3 DNA: TGTGCCAGTAGTATTGGGGGAGGAGGCTACACCTTC; CDR3 protein: CASSIGGGGYTF
D gene: TRBD1; J gene: TRBJ1-4; clone size: NA; V gene: TRBV27; CDR3 DNA: TGTGCCAGCAGCTCATCCCCCCTTACGGGACAGGGTAATGAAAAACTGTTTTTT; CDR3 protein: CASSSSPLTGQGNEKLFF
D gene: NA; J gene: TRBJ2-1; clone size: NA; V gene: TRBV6-2/TRBV6-3; CDR3 DNA: TGTGCCAGCAGTAACATTGCCTCAGGGGACAATGAGCAGTTCTTC; CDR3 protein: CASSNIASGDNEQFF
D gene: TRBD1; J gene: TRBJ1-4; clone size: NA; V gene: TRBV5-1; CDR3 DNA: TGCGCCAGCAGCTTGGGGCAGGGGGCTAGCGAAAAACTGTTTTTT; CDR3 protein: CASSLGQGASEKLFF
D gene: TRBD1; J gene: TRBJ2-7; clone size: few; V gene: TRBV6-5; CDR3 DNA: TGTGCCAGCAGCTTAGAAGGGGGCTTAGCCTACGAGCAGTACTTC; CDR3 protein: CASSLEGGLAYEQYF
D gene: NA; J gene: TRBJ1-2; clone size: NA; V gene: TRBV6-2/TRBV6-3; CDR3 DNA: TGTGCCAGCAGTTCCTTCTATGGCTACACCTTC; CDR3 protein: CASSSFYGYTF
D gene: NA; J gene: TRBJ1-1; clone size: NA; V gene: TRBV7-8; CDR3 DNA: TGTGCCAGCAGTACCGTGGGGCAGGGGAACACTGAAGCTTTCTTT; CDR3 protein: CASSTVGQGNTEAFF
D gene: NA; J gene: TRBJ2-3; clone size: NA; V gene: TRBV27; CDR3 DNA: TGTGCCAGCAGTTTAGGGGGGGCAGTAAATACGCAGTATTTT; CDR3 protein: CASSLGGAVNTQYF
D gene: NA; J gene: TRBJ2-7; clone size: NA; V gene: TRBV4-1; CDR3 DNA: TGCGCCAGCAGCCAAAACCCCGGACAGACCTACGAGCAGTACTTC; CDR3 protein: CASSQNPGQTYEQYF
D gene: TRBD2; J gene: TRBJ2-5; clone size: NA; V gene: TRBV11-2; CDR3 DNA: TGTGCCAGCAGCTTAGGCACTAGCGGGGGGGCCTGGGAGACCCAGTACTTC; CDR3 protein: CASSLGTSGGAWETQYF
D gene: TRBD1; J gene: TRBJ1-4; clone size: once; V gene: TRBV10-3; CDR3 DNA: TGTGCCATCAGTGAGTCGATATTCAGGGGGAATCGCGCAACTAATGAAAAACTGTTTTTT; CDR3 protein: CAISESIFRGNRATNEKLFF
D gene: NA; J gene: TRBJ2-1; clone size: NA; V gene: TRBV5-4; CDR3 DNA: TGTGCCAGCAGCTCCGGTTCTCCCGTCAATGAGCAGTTCTTC; CDR3 protein: CASSSGSPVNEQFF
D gene: NA; J gene: TRBJ2-1; clone size: NA; V gene: TRBV18; CDR3 DNA: TGTGCCAGCTCACCACCGTTAGCGGAGTATGAGCAGTTCTTC; CDR3 protein: CASSPPLAEYEQFF
D gene: TRBD1; J gene: TRBJ1-2; clone size: NA; V gene: TRBV5-1; CDR3 DNA: TGCGCCAGCTCCCTGCGGGGACAGGGGGACTATGGCTACACCTTC; CDR3 protein: CASSLRGQGDYGYTF
D gene: TRBD1; J gene: TRBJ1-1; clone size: once; V gene: TRBV2; CDR3 DNA: TGTGCCAGCAGCTACGACAGGGCTGAAGCTTTCTTT; CDR3 protein: CASSYDRAEAFF
D gene: NA; J gene: TRBJ2-5; clone size: NA; V gene: TRBV9; CDR3 DNA: TGTGCCAGCAGCCAACCATCCGGGGGGCTGGGAGAGACCCAGTACTTC; CDR3 protein: CASSQPSGGLGETQYF
D gene: TRBD1; J gene: TRBJ2-2; clone size: NA; V gene: TRBV24-1; CDR3 DNA: TGTGCCACCAGTGACCCCGGGACAGTGAACACCGGGGAGCTGTTTTTT; CDR3 protein: CATSDPGTVNTGELFF
D gene: NA; J gene: TRBJ1-1; clone size: NA; V gene: TRBV5-4; CDR3 DNA: TGTGCCAGCAGCGGCGGGGGGCGCGGGAGCACTGAAGCTTTCTTT; CDR3 protein: CASSGGGRGSTEAFF
D gene: NA; J gene: TRBJ2-1; clone size: NA; V gene: TRBV19; CDR3 DNA: TGTGCCAGTAGTATTGGCGGGGGCGACAATGAGCAGTTCTTC; CDR3 protein: CASSIGGGDNEQFF
D gene: TRBD1; J gene: TRBJ1-2; clone size: NA; V gene: TRBV3-1/TRBV3-2; CDR3 DNA: TGTGCCAGCAGCCCCCGGACAGGAGAATATGGCTACACCTTC; CDR3 protein: CASSPRTGEYGYTF
D gene: TRBD1; J gene: TRBJ1-5; clone size: NA; V gene: TRBV19; CDR3 DNA: TGTGCCAGTAGTGGGGGGTACAGGGGCCGGGGTAGCAATCAGCCCCAGCATTTT; CDR3 protein: CASSGGYRGRGSNQPQHF
D gene: TRBD1; J gene: TRBJ1-6; clone size: NA; V gene: TRBV6-1; CDR3 DNA: TGTGCCAGCAGCGAAAGACAGGGAGTTTGGGGAGAGCCCCTCCACTTT; CDR3 protein: CASSERQGVWGEPLHF
D gene: NA; J gene: TRBJ1-2; clone size: NA; V gene: TRBV20-1; CDR3 DNA: TGCAGTGGGGGGAGGTATGGCTACACCTTC; CDR3 protein: CSGGRYGYTF
D gene: TRBD1; J gene: TRBJ2-7; clone size: NA; V gene: TRBV5-1; CDR3 DNA: TGCGCCAGCAGCTTGGTTCCGGGACAGGGCTACGAGCAGTACTTC; CDR3 protein: CASSLVPGQGYEQYF
D gene: TRBD1; J gene: TRBJ1-5; clone size: NA; V gene: TRBV30; CDR3 DNA: TGTGCCTGGAGCAGGGACAGGAGCAATCAGCCCCAGCATTTT; CDR3 protein: CAWSRDRSNQPQHF
D gene: NA; J gene: TRBJ1-4; clone size: once; V gene: TRBV2; CDR3 DNA: TGTGCCAGCAGCGAGGGACAAATGGGGGAAAAACTGTTTTTT; CDR3 protein: CASSEGQMGEKLFF